This TCR beta chain stems from a study of beta chain features in type 1 diabetes. General study findings and limits: The study found that naive, central memory and Treg TCRB repertoires appeared more similar in patients than in healthy donors. All four CD4+ subsets of Type 1 diabetes patients contained TCRB CDR3s that were moderately but significantly shorter.

A word on this clone: Its antigen is as yet unknown.

The CDR3 has 14 residues. With 2 bases removed from V and 1 base from J, the gap between germline ends came to 6 bases. Germline V gives CDR1 MDHEN, CDR2 SYDVKM. Every donor provided one heparinised blood draw, which averaged approximately 100 mL. Sequenced material consisted of expressed TCRB transcripts (all of the isolated RNA was reverse transcribed). Approximately 3.5 million reads per sample on average were obtained from naive, central memory and regulatory T cell samples. Repertoires were generated with immunoSEQ multiplex PCR, while TCRdb's copy carries only in-frame clones and drops some. The data contain approximately 400,000 clones, roughly 16% of them singletons.

The clonotype was recovered from a woman younger than 35 in good health. Sequences were obtained from naive CD4+ T cells from blood. The chain couples TRBV28 to TRBJ2-1; D not certain. CDR3 region: CASSLQFSYNEQFF. The CDR3 DNA follows: TGTGCCAGCAGTTTACAGTTTTCCTACAATGAGCAGTTCTTC.